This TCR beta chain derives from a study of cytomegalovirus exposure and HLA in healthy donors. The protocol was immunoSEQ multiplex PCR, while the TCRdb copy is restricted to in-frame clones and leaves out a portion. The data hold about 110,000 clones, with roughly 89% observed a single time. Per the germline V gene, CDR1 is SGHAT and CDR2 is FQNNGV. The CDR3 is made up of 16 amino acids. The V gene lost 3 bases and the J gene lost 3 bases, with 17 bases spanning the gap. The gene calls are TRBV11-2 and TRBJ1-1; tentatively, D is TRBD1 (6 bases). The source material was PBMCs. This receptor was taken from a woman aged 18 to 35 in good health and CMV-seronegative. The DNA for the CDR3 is TGTGCCAGCAGCTTCGGCAGGGGTACTACCCACACTGAAGCTTTCTTT. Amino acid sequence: CASSFGRGTTHTEAFF.